What follows are 21 T cell receptor beta chains derived from one specimen sequenced in a study of blood T cell repertoires in COVID-19. Clones were read by immunoSEQ multiplex PCR, and TCRdb kept only the in-frame ones, dropping some. The sample includes 150,000 to 200,000 clones, around 81% of them seen just once. Sample: peripheral blood. All receptors derive from a man in his 60s with active or convalescent COVID-19.

The chain joins TRBV19 to TRBJ2-7; 10 bases match TRBD1. CDR1 is LNHDA, CDR2 SQIVND, per germline (reference sequence). V was pared by 4 bases and J by 6 bases, with 6 bases of the junction left unmatched. The CDR3 is made up of 14 amino acids. The CDR3 is CASSTWGTGVEQYF. CDR3 DNA sequence: TGTGCCAGTAGTACCTGGGGGACAGGGGTCGAGCAGTACTTC.

The V gene is TRBV5-4, the J gene TRBJ2-1; D possibly corresponds to TRBD1 (5 bases). The CDR3 sequence is 15 residues long. Germline V CDR1 and CDR2: SGHNT, YYREEE (reference sequence). Trimming pared 3 bases from V and 6 bases from J, leaving 16 bases between. CDR3 residues: CASSSPHRGGNEQFF. CDR3 nucleotide sequence: TGTGCCAGCAGCTCGCCTCATAGGGGTGGCAATGAGCAGTTCTTC. Drawing the rest from reference TRBV5-4 and TRBJ2-1, the complete variable domain is ETGVTQSPTHLIKTRGQQVTLRCSSQSGHNTVSWYQQALGQGPQFIFQYYREEENGRGNFPPRFSGLQFPNYSSELNVNALELDDSALYLCASSSPHRGGNEQFFGPGTRLTVL.

The chain joins TRBV7-9 to TRBJ1-4, with D unresolved. CDR3 length: 15 residues. Germline V lookup: CDR1 SEHNR, CDR2 FQNEAQ (reference sequence). V lost 5 bases and J 0 bases, leaving 10 bases between the germline ends. CDR3 DNA sequence: TGTGCCAGCAGCCCCCACAGATCAACTAATGAAAAACTGTTTTTT. Translation gives CASSPHRSTNEKLFF.

The V call is TRBV5-4, the J call TRBJ2-7; 15 bases align to TRBD2. The CDR3 runs 17 residues. The V gene end was trimmed by 4 bases and the J gene end by 5 bases; junction bases not matched to a gene: 10. CDR1 and CDR2 (germline): SGHNT, YYREEE (reference sequence). CDR3 in DNA: TGTGCCAGCAGCAGAGGGACTAGCGGGGGGTTCGCGGACGAGCAGTACTTC. Residues: CASSRGTSGGFADEQYF.

The chain joins TRBV2 to TRBJ2-2; the match to TRBD2 covers 12 bases. Germline V gene sequence: CDR1 SNHLY, CDR2 FYNNEI. The CDR3 is 18 amino acids. The junction had 14 bases not matched to a gene; V was cut back by 6 bases and J by 6 bases. The chain's CDR3 is CASSSRLAGATHAGELFF. The CDR3 nucleotides are TGTGCCAGCAGCAGCCGACTAGCGGGGGCCACCCACGCCGGGGAGCTGTTTTTT. Looking up the rest from reference TRBV2 and TRBJ2-2 gives the full variable domain: EPEVTQTPSHQVTQMGQEVILRCVPISNHLYFYWYRQILGQKVEFLVSFYNNEISEKSEIFDDQFSVERPDGSNFTLKIRSTKLEDSAMYFCASSSRLAGATHAGELFFGEGSRLTVL.

The CDR3 region has the DNA TGCGCCAGCAGCTACTGGACTAGCGGGACAAGCTCCTACGAGCAGTACTTC. Amino acid sequence: CASSYWTSGTSSYEQYF. The chain employs TRBV5-1 and TRBJ2-7; 12 positions agree with TRBD2. V lost 3 bases, J lost 0 bases, and 7 bases stayed unmatched. This CDR3 spans 17 amino acids. From germline, CDR1 is SGHRS and CDR2 YFSETQ.

The CDR3 protein is CASSLVRQGKNSPLHF. DNA of the CDR3: TGTGCCAGCAGCTTAGTTCGGCAGGGGAAAAATTCACCCCTCCACTTT. J is TRBJ1-6 and V is TRBV11-2; the D gene is possibly TRBD1 (6 bases). The CDR3 extends over 16 amino acids. Germline assignment: CDR1 SGHAT and CDR2 FQNNGV. Trimming removed 1 base at V and 7 bases at J, with 14 bases between.

The rearrangement uses TRBV7-9 and TRBJ1-4; unclear D gene. Germline V CDR1 and CDR2: SEHNR, FQNEAQ (reference sequence). Trimming stripped 4 bases from V and 7 bases from J, with 13 bases between. This CDR3 has 14 residues. The DNA of the CDR3 is TGTGCCAGCAGCTCCGCGGTTCTGAGTGAAAAACTGTTTTTT. This translates into CASSSAVLSEKLFF.

This chain connects TRBV4-1 to TRBJ2-3, with TRBD2 matching 13 bases. The V segment lost 4 bases and the J segment 4 bases; nucleotides outside the gene matches: 8. Germline V gene lookup returns CDR1 MGHRA and CDR2 YSYEKL. CDR3 length: 17 residues. CDR3 residues: CASSRLTGTSGADTQYF. The CDR3, as DNA: TGCGCCAGCAGCCGCCTTACCGGGACTAGCGGGGCAGATACGCAGTATTTT.

This sequence joins TRBV27 and TRBJ2-3; 10 positions agree with TRBD2. The CDR3 is 15 amino acids. The V and J ends lost 2 bases and 8 bases, in that order; junction bases with no gene match: 7. CDR1 is MNHEY, CDR2 SMNVEV, per germline (reference sequence). The CDR3 here is CASSLPSGGLGTQYF. The CDR3 coding sequence is TGTGCCAGCAGTTTACCTAGCGGGGGTCTAGGTACGCAGTATTTT.

The rearrangement links TRBV3-1 (or the pseudogene TRBV3-2) to TRBJ2-7, with 8 nucleotides matching TRBD1. The CDR3 has 14 residues. V lost 7 bases and J lost 2; bases outside the gene matches: 7. In germline, CDR1 is LGHDT, CDR2 YNNKEL (reference sequence). The CDR3 coding sequence is TGTGCCAGCAAAATCGGACAGGGACCCTACGAGCAGTACTTC. It encodes CASKIGQGPYEQYF.

The chain recombines TRBV5-4 with TRBJ2-1; D gene uncertain. V lost 2 bases, J lost 9 bases, and 9 bases lay in between. The CDR3 runs 12 residues. Germline V gene data show CDR1 as SGHNT and CDR2 as YYREEE (reference sequence). CDR3 amino acids: CASSLSYSEQFF. DNA of the CDR3: TGTGCCAGCAGCTTATCGTATAGTGAGCAGTTCTTC.

This clone was seen many times. V gene TRBV19 combines with J gene TRBJ2-7; 9 nucleotides agree with TRBD2. V shed 6 bases and J 4 bases; nucleotides not matched to a gene: 10. Germline V gene sequence: CDR1 LNHDA, CDR2 SQIVND (reference sequence). CDR3 length: 15 residues. The CDR3 spells CASSPLGGGAYEQYF. The CDR3 DNA reads as TGTGCCAGTAGCCCCCTGGGCGGGGGGGCGTACGAGCAGTACTTC.

V and J are TRBV10-3 and TRBJ2-1, with 9 nucleotides matching TRBD2. V lost 2 bases, J lost 4 bases, and 6 bases stayed unmatched. This CDR3 contains 16 residues. Germline V gene lookup returns CDR1 ENHRY and CDR2 SYGVKD. The DNA of the CDR3 is TGTGCCATCAGTGAGACGACTAGCGGAGATTACAATGAGCAGTTCTTC. Translated: CAISETTSGDYNEQFF.

The V call is TRBV6-5, the J call TRBJ1-1, with TRBD1 matching over 7 bases. Germline loops: CDR1 MNHEY, CDR2 SVGAGI. The CDR3 has 14 residues. Trimming cost V 4 bases and J 1 base; bases outside gene matches: 3. CDR3 sequence (DNA): TGTGCCAGCAGTTTGACAGGGCAGAACACTGAAGCTTTCTTT. Its protein is CASSLTGQNTEAFF.

The rearrangement uses TRBV19 and TRBJ2-5; 7 nucleotides match TRBD2. There are 16 residues in the CDR3. V dropped 1 base and J dropped 2; count of bases not matched to a gene: 7. Germline V lookup: CDR1 LNHDA, CDR2 SQIVND (reference sequence). DNA of the CDR3: TGTGCCAGTAGTATAGCGGGGACTACTGTTCAAGAGACCCAGTACTTC. It yields the protein CASSIAGTTVQETQYF.

The J gene is TRBJ1-5, the V gene TRBV6-4, with 8 positions matching TRBD1. CDR1 is MRHNA, CDR2 SNTAGT, per germline. The CDR3 is 15 residues long. The ends lost 4 bases at V and 9 bases at J; junction bases unmatched: 11. CDR3 coding DNA: TGTGCCAGCAGTGGATCGACAGGGGATTTCCGGCCCCAGCATTTT. It encodes CASSGSTGDFRPQHF.

The V gene is TRBV28, the J gene TRBJ1-1; TRBD1 matches 10 bases. The CDR3 runs to 15 residues. With 0 bases clipped from V and 5 bases from J, the junction kept 3 bases outside the gene matches. Germline V gives CDR1 MDHEN, CDR2 SYDVKM. Here the CDR3 DNA reads TGTGCCAGCAGTTTATGGGGACAGGGGAGAACTGAAGCTTTCTTT. As protein: CASSLWGQGRTEAFF. The full variable domain, in which reference TRBV28 and TRBJ1-1 provide the parts outside the CDR3, is DVKVTQSSRYLVKRTGEKVFLECVQDMDHENMFWYRQDPGLGLRLIYFSYDVKMKEKGDIPEGYSVSREKKERFSLILESASTNQTSMYLCASSLWGQGRTEAFFGQGTRLTVV.

This chain connects TRBV3-1 (or the pseudogene TRBV3-2) to TRBJ1-3; D is undetermined. This CDR3 has 15 residues. With 1 base removed from V and 1 base from J, the gap between germline ends came to 8 bases. Per germline, CDR1 LGHDT and CDR2 YNNKEL (reference sequence). The CDR3 sequence is CASSQGETSGNTIYF. In DNA, the CDR3 is TGTGCCAGCAGCCAAGGGGAGACTTCTGGAAACACCATATATTTT.

CDR3 protein: CAISEAHDRGEAFF. The CDR3 coding sequence is TGTGCCATCAGTGAGGCTCACGACAGGGGTGAAGCTTTCTTT. This chain links TRBV10-3 with TRBJ1-1; 8 nucleotides agree with TRBD1. V shed 2 bases and J 7 bases; nucleotides not matched to a gene: 6. The CDR3 totals 14 residues. The V gene's germline CDR1 is ENHRY and CDR2 SYGVKD.

In DNA form, the CDR3 reads TGCGCCAGCAGCTCCGGGACTAGCGGCGGTGAGCAGTTCTTC. Protein: CASSSGTSGGEQFF. The gene calls are TRBV5-1 and TRBJ2-1; 11 bases are a match to TRBD2. After removal of 3 bases from V and 9 bases from J, the junction contained 5 bases not matched to a gene. Looked up from germline, CDR1 is SGHRS and CDR2 is YFSETQ. The CDR3 runs to 14 residues.